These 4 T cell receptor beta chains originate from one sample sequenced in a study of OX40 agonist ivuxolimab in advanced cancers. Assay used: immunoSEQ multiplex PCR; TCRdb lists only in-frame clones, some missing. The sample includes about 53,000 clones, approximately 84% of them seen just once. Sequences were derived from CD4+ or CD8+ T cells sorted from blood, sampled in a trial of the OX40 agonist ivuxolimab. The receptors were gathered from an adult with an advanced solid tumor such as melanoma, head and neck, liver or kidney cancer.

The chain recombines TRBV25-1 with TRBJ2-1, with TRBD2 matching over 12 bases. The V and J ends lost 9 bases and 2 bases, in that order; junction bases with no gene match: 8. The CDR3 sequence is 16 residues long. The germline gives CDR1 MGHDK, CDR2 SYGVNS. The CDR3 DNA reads TGTGCCAGTCAAGAACTAGCGGGAGGAGCCTACAATGAGCAGTTCTTC. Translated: CASQELAGGAYNEQFF.

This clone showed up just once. The CDR3 region has the DNA TGTGCCAGCAGTTTAATGTCCGGAAACTCTGGGGCCAACGTCCTGACTTTC. This codes for CASSLMSGNSGANVLTF. The rearrangement uses TRBV28 and TRBJ2-6; D remains unclear. The germline V gene encodes CDR1 MDHEN and CDR2 SYDVKM. Trimming removed 2 bases from V and 0 bases from J, with 11 bases in between. The CDR3 sequence is 17 residues long. Together with reference TRBV28 and TRBJ2-6, the CDR3 gives the full variable domain: DVKVTQSSRYLVKRTGEKVFLECVQDMDHENMFWYRQDPGLGLRLIYFSYDVKMKEKGDIPEGYSVSREKKERFSLILESASTNQTSMYLCASSLMSGNSGANVLTFGAGSRLTVL.

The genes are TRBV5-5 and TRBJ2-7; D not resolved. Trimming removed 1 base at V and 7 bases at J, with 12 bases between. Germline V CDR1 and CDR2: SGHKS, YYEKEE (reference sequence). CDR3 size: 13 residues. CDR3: CASSLTLVDEQYF. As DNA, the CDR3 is TGTGCCAGCAGCTTGACCCTGGTAGATGAGCAGTACTTC.

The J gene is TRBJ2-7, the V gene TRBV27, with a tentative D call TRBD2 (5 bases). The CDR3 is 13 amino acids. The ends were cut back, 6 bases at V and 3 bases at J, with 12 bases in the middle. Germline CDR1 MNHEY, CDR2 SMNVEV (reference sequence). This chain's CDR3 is CASSRPGFYEQYF. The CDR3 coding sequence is TGTGCCAGCAGCAGGCCGGGGTTCTACGAGCAGTACTTC.